Listed below are T cell receptor beta chains from one sample, sequenced in a study of identifying expanded T cells in peripheral blood. The assay was immunoSEQ multiplex PCR, and TCRdb's table has in-frame clones only and misses some. In the table there are approximately 100,000 clones, 85% to 90% of which are singletons. Sequences were obtained from blood. The receptor set was obtained from a person aged 18 to 70 in good health. Each CDR3 is given with its conserved first and last residue. The D gene is left open where the match is weak. Part of the rows lack a size; the others show once, few, many or a class for expanded clones.

>TRBD1|TRBJ2-3|TRBV10-1|.
CASARDRGLDTQYF
TGCGCCAGCGCACGGGACAGGGGGCTGGATACGCAGTATTTT
>TRBD1|TRBJ1-5|TRBV10-3|.
CASGQAEEPQHF
TGTGCCTCCGGACAGGCGGAGGAGCCCCAGCATTTT
>.|TRBJ2-2|TRBV7-8|.
CASSLWGGPTPNTGELFF
TGTGCCAGCAGCTTATGGGGGGGCCCAACTCCGAACACCGGGGAGCTGTTTTTT
>.|TRBJ1-2|TRBV6-5|.
CASSYGAGTDEYGYTF
TGTGCCAGCAGTTACGGGGCAGGGACCGACGAATACGGCTACACCTTC
>.|TRBJ1-6|TRBV6-1|few
CASSVLPSRSSYNSPLHF
TGTGCCAGCAGTGTCTTACCATCGCGGAGCTCCTATAATTCACCCCTCCACTTT
>TRBD2|TRBJ2-3|TRBV5-1|.
CASRPGLAGGSSTDTQYF
TGCGCCAGCAGACCCGGACTAGCGGGGGGTTCTAGCACAGATACGCAGTATTTT
>.|TRBJ1-6|TRBV6-9|.
CASSYSGSVNSPLHF
TGTGCCAGCAGTTACTCGGGCAGCGTAAACTCACCCCTCCACTTT
>TRBD1|TRBJ1-3|TRBV5-1|.
CASSLRTGDGNTIYF
TGCGCCAGCAGCTTACGGACAGGGGACGGAAACACCATATATTTT
>.|TRBJ1-4|TRBV9|.
CASSVGPGPSSEKLFF
TGTGCCAGCAGCGTAGGGCCCGGACCGTCGTCTGAAAAACTGTTTTTT
>TRBD1|TRBJ2-7|TRBV6-6|.
CASSGDRVDEQYF
TGTGCCAGCAGTGGGGACAGGGTGGACGAGCAGTACTTC
>.|TRBJ2-5|TRBV11-2|once
CASSLDGETQYF
TGTGCCAGCAGCTTAGATGGGGAGACCCAGTACTTC
>.|TRBJ2-5|TRBV11-2|.
CASSFSRSRETQYF
TGTGCCAGCAGCTTCAGCCGGTCACGAGAGACCCAGTACTTC
>.|TRBJ2-7|TRBV6-1|.
CASSESPGGHEQYF
TGTGCCAGCAGTGAATCCCCAGGGGGGCACGAGCAGTACTTC
>.|TRBJ1-1|TRBV2|.
CASSAGRAFF
TGTGCCAGCAGTGCCGGGCGGGCTTTCTTT
>.|TRBJ1-1|TRBV29-1|.
CSVAEWATEAFF
TGCAGCGTGGCGGAATGGGCCACTGAAGCTTTCTTT
>.|TRBJ1-6|TRBV4-3|.
CASSQGLTGQMSIYNSPLHF
TGCGCCAGCAGCCAAGGTTTGACAGGCCAAATGTCTATATATAATTCACCCCTCCACTTT
>.|TRBJ2-3|TRBV5-5|.
CASSLVGGALTDTQYF
TGTGCCAGCAGCTTGGTAGGGGGGGCCCTTACAGATACGCAGTATTTT
>.|TRBJ2-1|TRBV29-1|.
CSARRDNEQFF
TGCAGCGCAAGACGGGACAATGAGCAGTTCTTC
>TRBD1|TRBJ1-2|TRBV7-9|.
CASSQNTIPGGQGGYTF
TGTGCCAGCAGCCAAAACACGATCCCAGGGGGCCAAGGAGGCTACACCTTC
>.|TRBJ2-7|TRBV14|.
CASSQGGAGNYEQYF
TGTGCCAGCAGCCAAGGAGGCGCTGGAAACTACGAGCAGTACTTC
>.|TRBJ2-2|TRBV19|few
CASTDRGTGELFF
TGTGCCAGTACCGATCGGGGGACCGGGGAGCTGTTTTTT
>.|TRBJ1-2|TRBV14|.
CASSQDEAVIPNYGYTF
TGTGCCAGCAGCCAAGATGAGGCGGTAATCCCTAACTATGGCTACACCTTC
>.|TRBJ1-3|TRBV28|.
CASSEVRGGGNTIYF
TGTGCCAGCAGTGAAGTAAGGGGAGGAGGAAACACCATATATTTT
>.|TRBJ1-1|TRBV27|.
CATASNTEAFF
TGTGCCACCGCCTCTAACACTGAAGCTTTCTTT
>.|TRBJ2-1|TRBV6-6|.
CASSYPGQNNEQFF
TGTGCCAGCAGTTACCCGGGGCAGAACAATGAGCAGTTCTTC
>TRBD2|TRBJ2-2|TRBV4-3|.
CASSQDREGTSGTRGGELFF
TGCGCCAGCAGCCAAGATCGGGAGGGGACTAGCGGGACACGAGGCGGGGAGCTGTTTTTT
>.|TRBJ1-2|TRBV7-9|few
CASSSTMGGYTF
TGTGCCAGCAGTTCTACCATGGGGGGCTACACCTTC
>.|TRBJ1-1|TRBV6-5|.
CASSSWAPVGTEAFF
TGTGCCAGCAGTTCCTGGGCCCCGGTTGGAACTGAAGCTTTCTTT
>.|TRBJ1-4|TRBV7-2|.
CASSLAPPRARELFF
TGTGCCAGCAGCTTAGCTCCGCCACGAGCGAGGGAACTGTTTTTT
>.|TRBJ1-1|TRBV7-2|.
CASSLRGGGTEAFF
TGTGCCAGCAGCTTACGAGGGGGGGGCACTGAAGCTTTCTTT
>TRBD2|TRBJ2-5|TRBV5-6|.
CASSPQRVAGAEETQYF
TGTGCCAGCAGCCCCCAGAGAGTAGCGGGGGCTGAAGAGACCCAGTACTTC
>.|TRBJ1-6|TRBV10-3|few
CAISEILRSPLHF
TGTGCCATCAGTGAGATCCTGCGTTCACCCCTCCACTTT
>.|TRBJ2-3|TRBV6-5|.
CASSYSGGRGTDTQYF
TGTGCCAGCAGTTACTCTGGGGGCAGAGGCACAGATACGCAGTATTTT
>.|TRBJ1-2|TRBV2|.
CASSRTGVHSGYTF
TGTGCCAGCAGCCGGACGGGGGTGCATTCTGGCTACACCTTC
>TRBD2|TRBJ2-3|TRBV4-3|.
CASSFEGGLAATDTQYF
TGCGCCAGCAGCTTTGAGGGAGGACTAGCGGCCACAGATACGCAGTATTTT
>TRBD1|TRBJ2-7|TRBV27|.
CASSFLGTEVYEQYF
TGTGCCAGCAGTTTCCTCGGGACAGAAGTCTACGAGCAGTACTTC
>.|TRBJ2-2|TRBV19|.
CATHPTGNTGELFF
TGTGCCACCCATCCGACAGGGAACACCGGGGAGCTGTTTTTT
>.|TRBJ2-6|TRBV7-9|.
CASSFQFSGANVLTF
TGTGCCAGCAGCTTCCAGTTCTCTGGGGCCAACGTCCTGACTTTC
>.|TRBJ2-1|TRBV7-8|.
CASTSSPRGPYNEQFF
TGTGCCAGCACCTCCTCACCCCGGGGTCCCTACAATGAGCAGTTCTTC
>.|TRBJ2-5|TRBV11-2|once
CASSAGSGILETQYF
TGTGCCAGCAGCGCGGGATCTGGGATCTTGGAGACCCAGTACTTC
>TRBD1|TRBJ2-7|TRBV7-9|.
CASRGTGFYEQYF
TGTGCCAGCAGGGGGACAGGGTTTTACGAGCAGTACTTC